The 9 T cell receptor beta chains below were found in one sample sequenced in a study of cytomegalovirus exposure and HLA in healthy donors. PCR used 60 Vbeta primers and 13 Jbeta primers. Measured with immunoSEQ multiplex PCR; TCRdb has only the in-frame clones, and not every one. The sample consists of 110,000 or so clones, nearly 85% of them appearing once. Sequenced input: PBMCs. The receptors derive from a man aged 18 to 30 in good health and CMV-seronegative.

This clone has a single count. The chain couples TRBV5-1 to TRBJ2-3, with unresolved D. Trimming cost V 0 bases and J 0 bases, with 8 bases left between them. Germline lookup yields CDR1 SGHRS and CDR2 YFSETQ. The CDR3 contains 15 residues. The CDR3: CASSLGPVSTDTQYF. CDR3 in DNA: TGCGCCAGCAGCTTGGGGCCCGTTAGCACAGATACGCAGTATTTT.

In this sample, this clone turned up a few times. The chain couples TRBV5-1 to TRBJ2-7, with D possibly being TRBD2 (5 bases). The germline V gene has CDR1 SGHRS and CDR2 YFSETQ. The V end lost 1 base, the J end lost 3 bases, and 14 bases lay between the germline ends. The CDR3 has 15 amino acids. The CDR3 here is CASSLLPGGGYEQYF. In DNA, the CDR3 is TGCGCCAGCAGCTTGCTGCCAGGCGGAGGCTACGAGCAGTACTTC.

This chain links TRBV19 with TRBJ2-1; no definite D call. V was trimmed by 1 base and J by 6 bases, leaving 4 bases between them. CDR1 is LNHDA, CDR2 SQIVND, per germline (reference sequence). There are 12 residues in the CDR3. The CDR3 region is CASSIGPNEQFF. The CDR3 bases are TGTGCCAGTAGTATAGGGCCCAATGAGCAGTTCTTC.

The CDR3 protein is CSVGSSGSYEQYF. CDR3 bases: TGCAGCGTTGGGTCTAGCGGATCCTACGAGCAGTACTTC. V usage is TRBV29-1 and J usage is TRBJ2-7; 7 nucleotides match TRBD2. The CDR3 spans 13 residues. Germline V CDR1 and CDR2: SQVTM, ANQGSEA. Trimming took 4 bases from V and 1 from J; bases not matched to a gene: 4.

This clone was found a few times. This chain joins TRBV4-1 and TRBJ1-2; possibly TRBD1 for D (5 bases). Germline V gene sequence: CDR1 MGHRA, CDR2 YSYEKL. The V and J ends lost 0 bases and 8 bases respectively, with 13 bases between them. The CDR3 has 14 amino acids. The DNA for the CDR3 is TGCGCCAGCAGCCAAGATTCTCAAGGGGCCGGCTACACCTTC. Protein: CASSQDSQGAGYTF.

The V gene is TRBV6-1, the J gene TRBJ2-6, with a weak D call TRBD1 (6 bases). This CDR3 spans 15 amino acids. The germline gives CDR1 MNHNS, CDR2 SASEGT. Trimming cost V 2 bases and J 7 bases, with 12 bases left between them. Here the CDR3 reads CASSESRGGANVLTF. CDR3 coding DNA: TGTGCCAGCAGTGAATCCCGAGGGGGAGCCAACGTCCTGACTTTC.

CDR3 residues: CASSKGGGSYEQYF. The CDR3, as DNA: TGTGCCAGTAGCAAGGGAGGGGGGTCCTACGAGCAGTACTTC. The chain carries TRBV19 and TRBJ2-7; D possibly corresponds to TRBD2 (7 bases). Trimming removed 6 bases at V and 1 base at J, with 13 bases between. CDR1 is LNHDA, CDR2 SQIVND, per germline (reference sequence). The CDR3 loop spans 14 amino acids.

The V and J genes are TRBV27 and TRBJ2-1, with 9 bases lining up with TRBD2. Trimming took 7 bases from V and 6 from J; bases not matched to a gene: 7. Germline V lookup: CDR1 MNHEY, CDR2 SMNVEV (reference sequence). CDR3 size: 14 residues. The CDR3 spells CASTLRGRANEQFF. The DNA of the CDR3 is TGTGCCAGCACCCTGCGCGGGAGGGCCAATGAGCAGTTCTTC.

V and J are TRBV9 and TRBJ1-1; a possible D gene is TRBD1 (6 bases). The V gene lost 0 bases and the J gene lost 4 bases, with 16 bases spanning the gap. This CDR3 is 16 amino acids long. Germline V gives CDR1 SGDLS, CDR2 YYNGEE. The CDR3: CASSVDWTDGGTEAFF. The CDR3 DNA reads as TGTGCCAGCAGCGTAGATTGGACAGATGGAGGCACTGAAGCTTTCTTT.